This section outlines one T cell receptor (beta chain) sequence together with its context. The sample contains more than one DNA sequence encoding this CDR3. A CD45RA-negative memory subset and a CD45RA+ naive subset were separated from the CD4+ cells. These data come from a study of shared clonotypes between healthy human individuals. Study overall: The study used three CD4 naive, three CD4 memory, two CD8 naive and one CD8 memory plate per donor.

The method was immunoSEQ multiplex PCR; TCRdb's version includes in-frame clones alone and lacks a portion of them. The table has approximately 980,000 clones, approximately 80% seen once. Per the germline V gene, CDR1 is SQVTM and CDR2 is ANQGSEA. V lost 4 bases to trimming and J lost 0 bases, with 6 bases between them. The CDR3 runs to 12 residues. The V call is TRBV29-1, the J call TRBJ1-2; D is unresolved. Sequencing input: memory CD4+ T cells sorted from blood. Subset denoted: CD45RA-negative fraction. The sequence was collected from a young man in good health. The CDR3 DNA sequence: TGCAGCGTTGCGGCTTCTAACTATGGCTACACCTTC. Translation gives CSVAASNYGYTF.